What follows are 5 T cell receptor beta chains derived from one specimen sequenced in a study of blood T cell repertoires in COVID-19. Clones were sequenced by immunoSEQ multiplex PCR, and TCRdb holds only the in-frame ones, with some missing. The sample consists of roughly 60,000 clones, about 76% of them appearing once. The sequenced material came from peripheral blood. Every receptor here comes from a human donor in a cohort sampled during active COVID-19.

V usage is TRBV25-1 and J usage is TRBJ1-4; D gene unclear. The CDR3 totals 15 residues. Germline V gene sequence: CDR1 MGHDK, CDR2 SYGVNS. V lost 1 base to trimming and J lost 8 bases, with 14 bases between them. In DNA form, the CDR3 reads TGTGCCAGCAGTGAATTCGGAGGTCTGAAGGAAAAACTGTTTTTT. Its translation is CASSEFGGLKEKLFF.

The V call is TRBV18, the J call TRBJ1-4, with D hard to call. The CDR3 loop spans 15 amino acids. V was pared by 2 bases and J by 6 bases, with 13 bases between. Germline V CDR1 and CDR2: KGHSH, LQKENI. CDR3 DNA sequence: TGTGCCAGCTCACCAGGGAGCGCGGGCGATGAAAAACTGTTTTTT. It is translated as CASSPGSAGDEKLFF.

V is TRBV19 and J is TRBJ1-4; 7 bases are a match to TRBD1. The CDR3 has 16 residues. Germline V gives CDR1 LNHDA, CDR2 SQIVND (reference sequence). The junction had 9 bases not matched to a gene; V was cut back by 3 bases and J by 5 bases. The CDR3 sequence: CASSMAKQGINEKLFF. The CDR3 nucleotides are TGTGCCAGTAGTATGGCGAAACAGGGGATAAATGAAAAACTGTTTTTT.

This clone appeared a few times. The chain links TRBV18 to TRBJ2-6; perhaps TRBD1 as D (5 bases). The CDR3 totals 19 residues. V lost 2 bases, J lost 1 base, and 18 bases lay in between. Germline V gene data show CDR1 as KGHSH and CDR2 as LQKENI. The DNA for the CDR3 is TGTGCCAGCTCACCATCTCGGCGCCAGGGCGTTTCTGGGGCCAACGTCCTGACTTTC. Translation: CASSPSRRQGVSGANVLTF.

The sample holds a few counts of this clone. The chain has TRBV9 and TRBJ1-6, with D possibly being TRBD1 (6 bases). CDR1 and CDR2 from the germline V gene are SGDLS and YYNGEE. Trimming shortened V by 1 base and J by 7 bases, and 12 bases separated the two germline ends. The CDR3 is 15 residues long. Here the CDR3 reads CASSVSGDINSPLHF. CDR3 bases: TGTGCCAGCAGCGTAAGCGGGGACATCAATTCACCCCTCCACTTT.